Listed here are 4 T cell receptor beta chains from one sample, sequenced in a study of cytomegalovirus exposure and HLA in healthy donors. A multiplex PCR was run with 60 Vbeta primers and 13 Jbeta primers. The table came from immunoSEQ multiplex PCR; TCRdb's copy has only in-frame clones and leaves some out. The data hold approximately 180,000 clones, with around 80% observed a single time. The sequenced sample consisted of PBMCs. The receptors stem from a woman aged 25 to 39 in good health and CMV-seropositive.

The CDR3 DNA reads TGTGCCAGCAGTCCGGGGACTAGCGGGAGGCCGTTCACAGATACGCAGTATTTT. As protein: CASSPGTSGRPFTDTQYF. This rearrangement joins TRBV28 to TRBJ2-3; 15 nucleotides line up with TRBD2. Germline CDR1 and CDR2: MDHEN and SYDVKM. Trimming took 5 bases from V and 2 from J; bases not matched to a gene: 8. This CDR3 spans 18 amino acids.

Regarding this clone: A read error may produce the germline difference seen at one junction end. The rearrangement links TRBV2 to TRBJ2-5, with 7 bases aligning to TRBD2. The CDR3 extends over 15 amino acids. CDR1 SNHLY and CDR2 FYNNEI come from the germline V gene. The CDR3 nucleotides are TGTGCCAGCAGGGAAGGTCAATGGGGGGGAGGGACCCAGTACTTC. Amino acids: CASREGQWGGGTQYF.

The chain joins TRBV6-6 to TRBJ1-2, with 9 nucleotides matching TRBD1. The CDR3 is 16 residues long. The germline V gene encodes CDR1 MNHNY and CDR2 SVGAGI (reference sequence). Trimming took 7 bases from V and 0 from J; bases not matched to a gene: 9. CDR3 sequence (DNA): TGTGCCAGCAAGGGTACAGGGGGCGTTACTAACTATGGCTACACCTTC. As protein: CASKGTGGVTNYGYTF.

The chain is built from TRBV5-1 and TRBJ1-1, with 7 bases identical to TRBD1. Germline V CDR1 and CDR2: SGHRS, YFSETQ. The V and J ends lost 4 bases and 2 bases, in that order; junction bases with no gene match: 5. The CDR3 spans 14 residues. Written as DNA, the CDR3 is TGCGCCAGCAGCATACAGGGGAGAAACACTGAAGCTTTCTTT. Its protein is CASSIQGRNTEAFF.